The present TCR beta chain was sequenced within a study of T cells in Graves' hyperthyroidism and ophthalmopathy. The patients, who ranged from 18 to 65 in age, presented with newly diagnosed hyperthyroidism lasting under 2 months. Exclusion of patients followed from uncontrolled infection, other autoimmune disease, pregnancy or lactation. General observations from the study: In the analysis, a 13 V-J model separated ophthalmopathy from stable hyperthyroidism.

From RNA transcripts, TCR beta CDR3 regions were amplified. When the TCR CDR3 underwent first-round RT-PCR, the HTBI primer set was used. MiXCR, applied by TCRdb to the multiplex PCR reads, yields one record per CDR3 protein. The sample records roughly 740,000 distinct CDR3 sequences, about 17% being singletons. This clonotype was seen at least ten times. The target antigen is unknown. This receptor was obtained from a man between 18 and 29 years old with Graves' hyperthyroidism. The sample taken for sequencing was blood.

CDR3 residues: CASSLGREGTSEQFF. CDR3 sequence (DNA): TGTGCCAGCAGTTTAGGGCGGGAGGGTACGAGTGAGCAGTTCTTC. This chain links TRBV12-3 or TRBV12-4 with TRBJ2-1; 9 bases match TRBD2. CDR3 length: 15 residues. J was trimmed by 9 bases and V by 1 base; bases with no gene match: 7.